A selection of T cell receptor beta chains follows, all from one sample in a study of cytomegalovirus exposure and HLA in healthy donors. Some clones are missing from TCRdb's copy, which holds only in-frame ones; the method was immunoSEQ multiplex PCR. The sample holds roughly 240,000 clones, around four fifths seen once. The material sequenced was PBMCs. The source is a boy aged 10-17 years in good health and CMV-seronegative. The conserved cysteine and the conserved F or W are not part of the CDR3 here. D genes are given only for firm matches.

v_gene	d_gene	CDR3aa
TRBV5-6	.	ASSFGGTLNYGYT
TRBV2	TRBD2	ASVRREGRSEQF
TRBV5-1	.	ASSLVPLAGEQY
TRBV15	.	ATSRDAGLSSYEQY
TRBV10-1	TRBD1	ASSGTGGTGELF
TRBV6-4	.	ASRNTGDYGYT
TRBV19	.	AAYTPGDGYGYT
TRBV5-6	TRBD2	ASSSAGREPPDTQY
TRBV7-9	.	ASSFDSIKETQY
TRBV11-1	.	ASSPNGLGRLSSYEQY
TRBV27	.	ASSLWRTGELF
TRBV11-3	TRBD2	ASSFGLDNEQF
TRBV5-6	.	ASSLDSGNTEAF
TRBV4-2	TRBD2	ASSQAPTSGGGDTQY
TRBV4-1	TRBD2	ASSQDGLAWTGELF
TRBV19	.	ASSLHRIKNTEAF
TRBV5-8	TRBD2	ASSTSTSAQETQY
TRBV12-1	.	ASSSFVDRTTGELF
TRBV5-6	TRBD2	ASSPRLASSYNEQF
TRBV7-2	.	ASSFQGLLNIQY
TRBV11-3	.	ASSWAGTPLQSTGELF
TRBV18	TRBD1	ASSPDRGSYEQY